This TCR beta chain was sequenced for a study of shared clonotypes between healthy human individuals. V lost 5 bases and J lost 5; bases outside the gene matches: 3. The CDR3 is 13 residues long. Germline CDR1 is SNHLY and CDR2 is FYNNEI. Assay used: immunoSEQ multiplex PCR; TCRdb lists only in-frame clones, some missing. The top ten hold roughly 0.13% of the sample, which has some 2,000,000 clones, almost 96% seen once. Sequencing used naive CD4+ T cells sorted from blood. The subset here: CD45RA+ positively selected. The chain links TRBV2 to TRBJ1-1, with 9 bases fitting TRBD1. This TCR was sampled from a young man in good health. The CDR3 region has the DNA TGTGCCAGCAGTACTGACAGGGGGACTGAAGCTTTCTTT. Translation gives CASSTDRGTEAFF.